The rows below give T cell receptor beta chains drawn from one sample of a study of blood T cell repertoires in COVID-19. Assay used: immunoSEQ multiplex PCR; TCRdb lists only in-frame clones, some missing. The sample has about 220,000 clones, 82% seen once. The specimen sequenced was PBMCs or T cells enriched from blood (not recorded which). The receptors were gathered from a woman between 55 and 75 years old who had recovered from COVID-19. Both conserved end residues are trimmed from each CDR3. Each record gives: J gene, CDR3 length, V gene, CDR3 protein.

>TRBJ2-3|15|TRBV28
ASSFARSGRATDTQY
>TRBJ1-5|15|TRBV6-1
ASSDTGKSMSNQPQH
>TRBJ1-1|11|TRBV29-1
SVERGQNTEAF
>TRBJ2-7|9|TRBV20-1
SAILGYEQY
>TRBJ1-5|13|TRBV18
ASSQEGYSNQPQH
>TRBJ2-3|14|TRBV4-2
ASSPTSGGATDTQY
>TRBJ1-1|14|TRBV6-2/TRBV6-3
ASSYHPGHMNTEAF
>TRBJ1-2|11|TRBV5-4
ASSPGQVAGYT
>TRBJ2-3|15|TRBV5-1
ASSWQLWTGNTDTQY
>TRBJ1-1|11|TRBV6-5
ASSATGITEAF
>TRBJ2-7|11|TRBV14
ASRNSGGYEQY
>TRBJ1-4|14|TRBV6-1
ASSEVATWTPEKLF
>TRBJ1-6|14|TRBV18
ASSPEASSYNSPLH
>TRBJ1-2|13|TRBV14
ASSQEQGVYYGYT
>TRBJ1-3|11|TRBV5-1
ASSEGSGNTIY
>TRBJ2-2|14|TRBV7-2
ASSLVAGGNTGELF
>TRBJ1-5|12|TRBV19
ASSMTRPNQPQH
>TRBJ1-5|13|TRBV18
ASSLTDRGNQPQH
>TRBJ2-1|12|TRBV3-1/TRBV3-2
ASSLRTGDNEQF
>TRBJ1-2|12|TRBV5-6
ASSLWGTGNGYT
>TRBJ2-7|11|TRBV5-4
ASSRARGNEQY
>TRBJ1-1|11|TRBV6-5
ASSYFVNSEAF
>TRBJ1-6|15|TRBV19
ASSIRMGTGPGSPLH
>TRBJ2-1|12|TRBV15
ATSGSSGTNEQF
>TRBJ1-5|12|TRBV11-2
ASSLERDPQPQH
>TRBJ1-2|10|TRBV11-2
ASSKGVDGYT
>TRBJ2-3|14|TRBV2
ASTNQATSSTDTQY
>TRBJ1-2|12|TRBV19
ASSIPDRRPGYT